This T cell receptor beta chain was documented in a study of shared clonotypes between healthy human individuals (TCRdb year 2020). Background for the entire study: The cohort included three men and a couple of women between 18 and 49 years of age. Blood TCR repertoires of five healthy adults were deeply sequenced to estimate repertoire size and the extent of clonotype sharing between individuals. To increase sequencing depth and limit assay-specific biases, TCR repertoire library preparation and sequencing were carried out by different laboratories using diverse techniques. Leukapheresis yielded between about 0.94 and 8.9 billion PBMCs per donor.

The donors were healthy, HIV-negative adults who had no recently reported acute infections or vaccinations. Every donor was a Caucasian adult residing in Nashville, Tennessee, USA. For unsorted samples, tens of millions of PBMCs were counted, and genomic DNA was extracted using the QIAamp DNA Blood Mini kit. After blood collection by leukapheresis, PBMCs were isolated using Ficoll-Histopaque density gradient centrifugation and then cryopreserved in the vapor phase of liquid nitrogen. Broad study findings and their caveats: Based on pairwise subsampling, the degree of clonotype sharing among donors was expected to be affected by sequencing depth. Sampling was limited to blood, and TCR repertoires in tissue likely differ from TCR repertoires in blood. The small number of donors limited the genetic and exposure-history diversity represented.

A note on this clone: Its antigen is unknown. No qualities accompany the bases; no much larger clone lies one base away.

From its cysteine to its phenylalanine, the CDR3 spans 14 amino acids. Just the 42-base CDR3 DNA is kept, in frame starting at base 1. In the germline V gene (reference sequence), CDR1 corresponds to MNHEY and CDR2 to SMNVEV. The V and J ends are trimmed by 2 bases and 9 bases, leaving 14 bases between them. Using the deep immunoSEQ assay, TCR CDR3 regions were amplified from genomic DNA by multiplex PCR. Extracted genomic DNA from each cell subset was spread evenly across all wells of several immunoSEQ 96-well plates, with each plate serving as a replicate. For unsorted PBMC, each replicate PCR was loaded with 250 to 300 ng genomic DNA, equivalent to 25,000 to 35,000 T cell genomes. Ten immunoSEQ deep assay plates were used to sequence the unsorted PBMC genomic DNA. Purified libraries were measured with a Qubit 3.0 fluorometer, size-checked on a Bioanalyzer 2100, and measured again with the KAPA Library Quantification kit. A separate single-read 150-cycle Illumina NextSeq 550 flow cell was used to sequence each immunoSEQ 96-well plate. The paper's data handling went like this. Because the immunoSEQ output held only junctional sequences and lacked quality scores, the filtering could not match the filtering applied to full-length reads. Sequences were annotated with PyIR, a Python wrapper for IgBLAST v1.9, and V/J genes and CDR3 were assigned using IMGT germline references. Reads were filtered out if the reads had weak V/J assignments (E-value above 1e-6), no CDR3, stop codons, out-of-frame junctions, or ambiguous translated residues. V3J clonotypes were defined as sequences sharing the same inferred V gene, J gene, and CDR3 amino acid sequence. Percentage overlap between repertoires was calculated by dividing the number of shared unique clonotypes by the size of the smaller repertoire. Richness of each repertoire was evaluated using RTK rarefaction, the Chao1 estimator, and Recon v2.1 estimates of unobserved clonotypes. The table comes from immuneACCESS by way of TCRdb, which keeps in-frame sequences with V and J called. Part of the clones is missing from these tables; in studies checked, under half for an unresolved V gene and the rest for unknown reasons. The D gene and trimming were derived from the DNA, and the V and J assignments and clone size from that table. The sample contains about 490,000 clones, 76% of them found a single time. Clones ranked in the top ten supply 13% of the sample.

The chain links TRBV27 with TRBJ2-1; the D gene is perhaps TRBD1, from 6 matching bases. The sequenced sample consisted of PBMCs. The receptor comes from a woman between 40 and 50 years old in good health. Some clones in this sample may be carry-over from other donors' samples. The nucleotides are TGTGCCAGCAGTTTAATGAGGAGCAGGGGTGAGCAGTTCTTC. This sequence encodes CASSLMRSRGEQFF.